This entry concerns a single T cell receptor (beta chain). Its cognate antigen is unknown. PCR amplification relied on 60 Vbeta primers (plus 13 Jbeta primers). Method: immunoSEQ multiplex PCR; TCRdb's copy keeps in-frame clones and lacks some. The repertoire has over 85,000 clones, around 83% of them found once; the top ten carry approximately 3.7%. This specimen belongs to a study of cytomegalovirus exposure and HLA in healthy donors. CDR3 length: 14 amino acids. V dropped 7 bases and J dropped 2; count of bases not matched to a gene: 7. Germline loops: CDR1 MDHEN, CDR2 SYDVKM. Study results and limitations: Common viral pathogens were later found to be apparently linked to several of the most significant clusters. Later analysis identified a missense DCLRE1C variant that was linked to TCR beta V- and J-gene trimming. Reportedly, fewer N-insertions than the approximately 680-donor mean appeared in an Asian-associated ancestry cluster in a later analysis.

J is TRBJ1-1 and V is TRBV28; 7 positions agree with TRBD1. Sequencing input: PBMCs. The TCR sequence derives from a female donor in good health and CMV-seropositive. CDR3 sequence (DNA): TGTGCCAGCACTAAGACAGGGCCTAACACTGAAGCTTTCTTT. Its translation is CASTKTGPNTEAFF. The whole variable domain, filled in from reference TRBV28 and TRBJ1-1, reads DVKVTQSSRYLVKRTGEKVFLECVQDMDHENMFWYRQDPGLGLRLIYFSYDVKMKEKGDIPEGYSVSREKKERFSLILESASTNQTSMYLCASTKTGPNTEAFFGQGTRLTVV.